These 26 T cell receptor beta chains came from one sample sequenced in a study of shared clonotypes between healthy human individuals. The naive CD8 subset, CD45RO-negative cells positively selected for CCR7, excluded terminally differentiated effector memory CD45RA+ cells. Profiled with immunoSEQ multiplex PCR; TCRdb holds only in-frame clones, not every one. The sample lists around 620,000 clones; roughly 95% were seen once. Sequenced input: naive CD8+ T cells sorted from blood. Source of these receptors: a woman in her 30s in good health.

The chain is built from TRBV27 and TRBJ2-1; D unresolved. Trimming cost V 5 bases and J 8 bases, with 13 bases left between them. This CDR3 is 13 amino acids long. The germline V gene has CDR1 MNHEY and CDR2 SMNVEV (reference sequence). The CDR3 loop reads CASSITLDHEQFF. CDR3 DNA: TGTGCCAGCAGTATTACCCTAGACCATGAGCAGTTCTTC.

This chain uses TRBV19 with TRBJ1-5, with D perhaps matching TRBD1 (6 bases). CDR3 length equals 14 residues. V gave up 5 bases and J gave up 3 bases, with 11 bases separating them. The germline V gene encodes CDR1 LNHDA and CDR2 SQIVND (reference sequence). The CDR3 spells CASSAGDTNQPQHF. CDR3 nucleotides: TGTGCCAGTAGTGCTGGGGACACCAATCAGCCCCAGCATTTT. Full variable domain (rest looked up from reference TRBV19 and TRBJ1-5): DGGITQSPKYLFRKEGQNVTLSCEQNLNHDAMYWYRQDPGQGLRLIYYSQIVNDFQKGDIAEGYSVSREKKESFPLTVTSAQKNPTAFYLCASSAGDTNQPQHFGDGTRLSIL.

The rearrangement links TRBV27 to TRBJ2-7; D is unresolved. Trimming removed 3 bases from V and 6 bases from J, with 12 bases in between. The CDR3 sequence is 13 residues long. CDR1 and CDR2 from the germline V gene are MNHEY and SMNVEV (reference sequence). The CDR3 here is CASSLSTVAEQYF. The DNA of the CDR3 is TGTGCCAGCAGTTTGAGTACAGTTGCCGAGCAGTACTTC.

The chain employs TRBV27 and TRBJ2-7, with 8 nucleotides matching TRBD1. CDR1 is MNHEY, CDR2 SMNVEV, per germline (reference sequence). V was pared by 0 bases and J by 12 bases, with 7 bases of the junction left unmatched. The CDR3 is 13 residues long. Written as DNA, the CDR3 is TGTGCCAGCAGTTTATCCCCCGGACAGGGTGGGTACTTC. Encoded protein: CASSLSPGQGGYF.

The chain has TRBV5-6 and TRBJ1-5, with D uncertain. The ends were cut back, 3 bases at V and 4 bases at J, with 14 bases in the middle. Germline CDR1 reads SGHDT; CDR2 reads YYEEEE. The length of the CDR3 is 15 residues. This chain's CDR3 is CASSSREFRNQPQHF. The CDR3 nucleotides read TGTGCCAGCAGCTCTCGGGAGTTCCGGAATCAGCCCCAGCATTTT.

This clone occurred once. The CDR3 DNA is TGTGCCTGGACACAGGGTTGGGGTTACGAGCAGTACTTC. This translates into CAWTQGWGYEQYF. The chain combines TRBV30 with TRBJ2-5; possibly TRBD1 for D (6 bases). TRBJ2-7 matches the DNA end more closely, so the J call is doubtful. Germline CDR1 reads GTSNPN; CDR2 reads SVGIG (reference sequence). The length of the CDR3 is 13 residues.

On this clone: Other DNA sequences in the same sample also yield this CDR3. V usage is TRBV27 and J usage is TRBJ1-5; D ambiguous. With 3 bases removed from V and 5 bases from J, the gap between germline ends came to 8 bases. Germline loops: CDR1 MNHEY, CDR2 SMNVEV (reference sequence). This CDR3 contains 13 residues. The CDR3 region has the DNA TGTGCCAGCAGTTTGGCGGGAGATCAGCCCCAGCATTTT. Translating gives CASSLAGDQPQHF.

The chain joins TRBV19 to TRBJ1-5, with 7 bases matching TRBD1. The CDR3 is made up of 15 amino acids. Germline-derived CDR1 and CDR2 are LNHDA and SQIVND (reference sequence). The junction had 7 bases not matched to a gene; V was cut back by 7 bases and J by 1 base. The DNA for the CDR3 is TGTGCCAGTACCACAAGACAGGGCAGCAATCAGCCCCAGCATTTT. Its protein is CASTTRQGSNQPQHF.

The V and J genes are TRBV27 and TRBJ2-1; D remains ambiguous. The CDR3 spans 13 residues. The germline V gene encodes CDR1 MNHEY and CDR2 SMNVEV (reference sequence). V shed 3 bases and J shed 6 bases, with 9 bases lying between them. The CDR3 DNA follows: TGTGCCAGCAGTTTCCAGAACGGCAATGAGCAGTTCTTC. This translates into CASSFQNGNEQFF.

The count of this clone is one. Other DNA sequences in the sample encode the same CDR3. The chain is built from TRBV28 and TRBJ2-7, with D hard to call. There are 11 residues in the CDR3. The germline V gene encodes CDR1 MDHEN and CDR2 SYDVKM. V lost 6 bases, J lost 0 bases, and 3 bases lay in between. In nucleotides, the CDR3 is TGTGCCAGCAGCCACTCCTACGAGCAGTACTTC. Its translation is CASSHSYEQYF.

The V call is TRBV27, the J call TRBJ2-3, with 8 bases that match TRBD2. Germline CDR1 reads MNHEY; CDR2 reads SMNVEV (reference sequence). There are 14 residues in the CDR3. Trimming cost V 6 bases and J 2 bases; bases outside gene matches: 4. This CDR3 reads CASSLLAATDTQYF. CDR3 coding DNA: TGTGCCAGCAGCCTACTAGCGGCCACAGATACGCAGTATTTT.

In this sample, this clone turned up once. The CDR3 spells CASSDRYGYTF. CDR3 in DNA: TGTGCCAGCAGTGACCGCTATGGCTACACCTTC. The rearrangement uses TRBV25-1 and TRBJ1-2; no reliable D call. The CDR3 spans 11 residues. With 3 bases removed from V and 4 bases from J, the gap between germline ends came to 3 bases. CDR1 and CDR2 (germline): MGHDK, SYGVNS.

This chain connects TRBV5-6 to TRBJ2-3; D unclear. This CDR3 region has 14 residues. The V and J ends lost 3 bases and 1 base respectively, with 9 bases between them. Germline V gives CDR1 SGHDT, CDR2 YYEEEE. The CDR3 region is CASSSGWGTDTQYF. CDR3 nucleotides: TGTGCCAGCAGCTCCGGTTGGGGCACAGATACGCAGTATTTT. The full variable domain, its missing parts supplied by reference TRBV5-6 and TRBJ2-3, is DAGVTQSPTHLIKTRGQQVTLRCSPKSGHDTVSWYQQALGQGPQFIFQYYEEEERQRGNFPDRFSGHQFPNYSSELNVNALLLGDSALYLCASSSGWGTDTQYFGPGTRLTVL.

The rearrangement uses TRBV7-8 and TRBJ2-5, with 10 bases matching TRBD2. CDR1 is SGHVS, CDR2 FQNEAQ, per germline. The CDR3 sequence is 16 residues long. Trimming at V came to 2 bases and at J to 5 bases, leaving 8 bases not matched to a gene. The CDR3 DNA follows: TGTGCCAGCAGCTTAACGCCTAGCGGGAGATGGGAGACCCAGTACTTC. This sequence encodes CASSLTPSGRWETQYF.

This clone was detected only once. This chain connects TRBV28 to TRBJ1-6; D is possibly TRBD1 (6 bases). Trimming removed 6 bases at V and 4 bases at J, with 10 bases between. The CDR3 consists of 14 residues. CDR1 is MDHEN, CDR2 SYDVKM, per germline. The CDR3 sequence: CASSRTGYNSPLHF. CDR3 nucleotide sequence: TGTGCCAGCAGCCGAACAGGGTATAATTCACCCCTCCACTTT.

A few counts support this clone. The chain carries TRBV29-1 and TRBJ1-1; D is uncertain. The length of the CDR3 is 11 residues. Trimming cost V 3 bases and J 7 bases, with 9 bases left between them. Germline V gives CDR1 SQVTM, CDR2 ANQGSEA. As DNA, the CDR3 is TGCAGCGTTGACTACCGGGTTGAAGCTTTCTTT. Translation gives CSVDYRVEAFF.

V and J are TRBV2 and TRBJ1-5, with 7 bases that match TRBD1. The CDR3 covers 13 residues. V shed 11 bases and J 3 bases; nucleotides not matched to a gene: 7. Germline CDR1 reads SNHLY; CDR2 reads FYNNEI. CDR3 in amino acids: CAGRTGYNQPQHF. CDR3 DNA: TGTGCCGGGAGGACAGGCTACAATCAGCCCCAGCATTTT.

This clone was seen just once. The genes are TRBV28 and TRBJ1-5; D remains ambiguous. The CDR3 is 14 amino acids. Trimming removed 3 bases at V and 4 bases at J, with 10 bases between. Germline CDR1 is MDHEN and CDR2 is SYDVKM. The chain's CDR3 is CASSFPGFNQPQHF. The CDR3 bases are TGTGCCAGCAGTTTTCCAGGATTTAATCAGCCCCAGCATTTT.

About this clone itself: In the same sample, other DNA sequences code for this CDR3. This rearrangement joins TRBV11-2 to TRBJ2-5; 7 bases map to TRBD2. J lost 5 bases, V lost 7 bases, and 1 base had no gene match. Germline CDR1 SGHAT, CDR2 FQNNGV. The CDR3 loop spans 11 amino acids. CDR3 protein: CASNGGETQYF. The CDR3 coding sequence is TGTGCCAGCAACGGGGGGGAGACCCAGTACTTC.

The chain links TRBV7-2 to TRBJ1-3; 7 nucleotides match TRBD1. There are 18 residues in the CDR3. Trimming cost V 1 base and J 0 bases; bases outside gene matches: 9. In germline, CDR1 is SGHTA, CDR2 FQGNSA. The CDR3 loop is CASSLELDRPYSGNTIYF. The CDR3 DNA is TGTGCCAGCAGCTTAGAGTTGGACAGGCCTTACTCTGGAAACACCATATATTTT.

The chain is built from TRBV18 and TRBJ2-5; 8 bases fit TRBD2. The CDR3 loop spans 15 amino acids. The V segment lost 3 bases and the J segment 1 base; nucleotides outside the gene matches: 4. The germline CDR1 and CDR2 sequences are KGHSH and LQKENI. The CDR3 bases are TGTGCCAGCTCACCCGGGGGGGGAATCCAAGAGACCCAGTACTTC. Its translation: CASSPGGGIQETQYF.

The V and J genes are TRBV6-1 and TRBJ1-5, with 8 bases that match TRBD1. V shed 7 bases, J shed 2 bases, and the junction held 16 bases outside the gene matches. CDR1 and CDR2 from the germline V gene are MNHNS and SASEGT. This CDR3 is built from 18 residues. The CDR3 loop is CASTDWAGGGSGNQPQHF. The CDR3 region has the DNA TGTGCCAGCACTGACTGGGCAGGGGGCGGTTCCGGCAATCAGCCCCAGCATTTT.

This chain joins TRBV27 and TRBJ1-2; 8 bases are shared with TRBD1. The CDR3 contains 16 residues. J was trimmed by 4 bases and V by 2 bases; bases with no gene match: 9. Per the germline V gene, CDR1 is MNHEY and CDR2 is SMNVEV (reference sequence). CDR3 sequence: CASSLIGTGFGYGYTF. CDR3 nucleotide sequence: TGTGCCAGCAGTTTAATCGGGACAGGTTTTGGCTATGGCTACACCTTC.

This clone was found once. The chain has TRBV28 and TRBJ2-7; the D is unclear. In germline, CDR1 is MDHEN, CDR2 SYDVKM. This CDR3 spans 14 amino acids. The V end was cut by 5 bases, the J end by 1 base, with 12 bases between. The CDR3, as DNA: TGTGCCAGCAGTCCCCGGGTTAATTCCTACGAGCAGTACTTC. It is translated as CASSPRVNSYEQYF.

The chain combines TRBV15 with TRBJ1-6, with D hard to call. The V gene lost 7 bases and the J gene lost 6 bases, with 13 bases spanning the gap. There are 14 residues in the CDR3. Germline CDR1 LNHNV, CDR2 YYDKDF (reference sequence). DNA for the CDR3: TGTGCCACCAAGCCGTTAGGGAGTAATTCACCCCTCCACTTT. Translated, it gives CATKPLGSNSPLHF. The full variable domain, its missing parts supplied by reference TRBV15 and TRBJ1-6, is DAMVIQNPRYQVTQFGKPVTLSCSQTLNHNVMYWYQQKSSQAPKLLFHYYDKDFNNEADTPDNFQSRRPNTSFCFLDIRSPGLGDTAMYLCATKPLGSNSPLHFGNGTRLTVT.

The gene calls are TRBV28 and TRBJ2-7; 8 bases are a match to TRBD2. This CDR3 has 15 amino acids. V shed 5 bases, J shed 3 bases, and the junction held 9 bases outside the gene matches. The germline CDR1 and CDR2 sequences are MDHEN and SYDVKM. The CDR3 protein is CASSPPGGASYEQYF. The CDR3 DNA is TGTGCCAGCAGTCCGCCCGGGGGGGCAAGCTACGAGCAGTACTTC.